This TCR beta chain was recorded in a study of OX40 agonist ivuxolimab in advanced cancers. As for the study in general: Three partial responders included one hepatocellular carcinoma patient and two cutaneous melanoma patients. Study conclusions and caveats: Clonal expansion by week 6 occurred in CD4+ and CD8+ blood T cells (at 0.1 to 3.0 mg/kg). There were, on average, more expanded clones in CD8+ T cells than in CD4+.

This CDR3 contains 16 residues. Per germline, CDR1 KGHSH and CDR2 LQKENI. Trimming took 3 bases from V and 0 from J, leaving 12 bases between them. Exclusion applied to patients with autoimmune disease history or systemic immunosuppression. To note about this clone: The antigen remains undetermined.

The table came from immunoSEQ multiplex PCR; TCRdb's copy has only in-frame clones and leaves some out. There are 90,000 to 120,000 clones in the sample; about 91% occur only once, and 1% to 1.5% lies in the top ten. Sequenced here: CD4+ or CD8+ T cells sorted from blood, sampled in a trial of the OX40 agonist ivuxolimab. V is TRBV18 and J is TRBJ1-3; D is ambiguous. The sequence came from an adult with an advanced solid tumor such as melanoma, head and neck, liver or kidney cancer. The CDR3 spells CASSPQDGASGNTIYF. As DNA, the CDR3 is TGTGCCAGCTCACCGCAAGACGGAGCCTCTGGAAACACCATATATTTT.